Below are 14 T cell receptor beta chains sequenced from a single sample in a study of blood T cell repertoires in COVID-19. Using immunoSEQ multiplex PCR, the repertoire was profiled, and TCRdb retains in-frame clones only, with some absent. The sample contains roughly 290,000 clones, approximately 86% of which appear only once. Sequencing used peripheral blood. These receptors originate from a woman in her 50s with active or convalescent COVID-19.

Here the CDR3 reads CASSQDGGRSYNEQFF. DNA of the CDR3: TGTGCCAGCAGCCAAGACGGAGGTAGGTCCTACAATGAGCAGTTCTTC. V is TRBV3-1 (or the pseudogene TRBV3-2) and J is TRBJ2-1; maybe TRBD2 (5 bases). Looked up from germline, CDR1 is LGHDT and CDR2 is YNNKEL (reference sequence). The CDR3 consists of 16 residues. Trimming pared 0 bases from V and 1 base from J, leaving 10 bases between.

The chain links TRBV2 to TRBJ1-6, with 9 positions matching TRBD1. From germline, CDR1 is SNHLY and CDR2 FYNNEI. This CDR3 comprises 17 residues. With V trimmed by 7 bases and J by 4 bases, 11 bases remained unmatched. The CDR3 region is CASIADRGGGYNSPLHF. The CDR3 DNA is TGTGCCAGCATTGCGGACAGGGGAGGAGGGTATAATTCACCCCTCCACTTT.

As regards this clone: One end of the junction fails to match germline, which may point to a read error. The rearrangement links TRBV27 to TRBJ2-7; D gene ambiguous. Germline V gives CDR1 MNHEY, CDR2 SMNVEV (reference sequence). The CDR3 runs to 15 residues. CDR3 region: CASSFDLRSSYEQYF. CDR3 bases: TGTGCCAGCAGTTTTGACCTAAGGAGCTCCTACGAACAGTACTTC.

This clone was seen just once. V usage is TRBV14 and J usage is TRBJ2-1; D might be TRBD2 (5 bases). Germline CDR1 SGHDN, CDR2 FVKESK. The V gene lost 2 bases and the J gene lost 5 bases, with 13 bases spanning the gap. This CDR3 has 15 amino acids. The CDR3 protein is CASSQWPKEDNEQFF. The DNA for the CDR3 is TGTGCCAGCAGCCAATGGCCTAAGGAGGACAATGAGCAGTTCTTC.

The chain combines TRBV19 with TRBJ1-1; the D is unclear. Germline V CDR1 and CDR2: LNHDA, SQIVND (reference sequence). This CDR3 spans 14 amino acids. The V and J ends lost 6 bases and 0 bases respectively, with 11 bases between them. CDR3 loop: CASSPREMNTEAFF. The CDR3 DNA reads as TGTGCCAGTAGCCCCCGGGAGATGAACACTGAAGCTTTCTTT.

This chain links TRBV5-1 with TRBJ1-1; TRBD1 might be the D (6 bases). The CDR3 length is 14 residues. CDR1 and CDR2 (germline): SGHRS, YFSETQ. Trimming shortened V by 6 bases and J by 1 base, and 13 bases separated the two germline ends. The CDR3 region has the DNA TGCGCCAGCACACCCCGAGGGGGGAACACTGAAGCTTTCTTT. This gives the protein CASTPRGGNTEAFF.

The V call is TRBV7-2, the J call TRBJ1-2, with TRBD1 matching over 12 bases. Trimming at V came to 4 bases and at J to 4 bases, leaving 7 bases not matched to a gene. The germline gives CDR1 SGHTA, CDR2 FQGNSA. The CDR3 contains 16 residues. The CDR3 reads CASSSGTGGWGYGYTF. CDR3 coding DNA: TGTGCCAGCAGCTCCGGGACAGGGGGCTGGGGCTATGGCTACACCTTC.

On this clone itself: A much bigger clone sits one base away, suggesting this may be a read error. The chain employs TRBV5-4 and TRBJ1-2; D perhaps matches TRBD1 (6 bases). The germline V and J ends were trimmed by 4 bases and 4 bases, with 8 bases remaining between them. This CDR3 has 12 amino acids. Germline V CDR1 and CDR2: SGHNT, YYREEE (reference sequence). The DNA of the CDR3 is TGTGCCAGCAGCGCGGACAGCTATGGCTACACCTTC. Translating it yields CASSADSYGYTF.

The rearrangement joins TRBV18 to TRBJ2-1; D perhaps matches TRBD1 (6 bases). This CDR3 has 17 amino acids. The V end lost 3 bases, the J end lost 6 bases, and 21 bases lay between the germline ends. Germline CDR1 is KGHSH and CDR2 is LQKENI. The DNA of the CDR3 is TGTGCCAGCTCACCTTCGAGTGGTGTTCGGACAGTCAATGAGCAGTTCTTC. Amino acids: CASSPSSGVRTVNEQFF. The variable domain in full, with the rest retrieved from reference TRBV18 and TRBJ2-1, is NAGVMQNPRHLVRRRGQEARLRCSPMKGHSHVYWYRQLPEEGLKFMVYLQKENIIDESGMPKERFSAEFPKEGPSILRIQQVVRGDSAAYFCASSPSSGVRTVNEQFFGPGTRLTVL.

The rearrangement uses TRBV6-6 and TRBJ1-2; TRBD1 aligns across 12 bases. Germline CDR1 is MNHNY and CDR2 is SVGAGI (reference sequence). The V segment lost 8 bases and the J segment 5 bases; nucleotides outside the gene matches: 9. CDR3 length: 15 amino acids. The CDR3 DNA reads TGTGCCAGCCGCGGGACAGGGGGCAAGGAGTATGGCTACACCTTC. This encodes CASRGTGGKEYGYTF.

The CDR3 is CAWSGGLDQPQHF. The CDR3 DNA is TGTGCCTGGAGTGGTGGGCTCGATCAGCCCCAGCATTTT. This chain connects TRBV30 to TRBJ1-5; D uncertain. Germline loops: CDR1 GTSNPN, CDR2 SVGIG (reference sequence). V was pared by 1 base and J by 5 bases, with 9 bases between. CDR3 size: 13 residues.

The chain links TRBV28 to TRBJ1-2; D gene ambiguous. The V end was cut by 8 bases, the J end by 1 base, with 5 bases between. Germline CDR1 and CDR2: MDHEN and SYDVKM. This CDR3 region has 11 residues. CDR3 nucleotides: TGTGCCAGCGAGGGTAACTATGGCTACACCTTC. Amino acid sequence: CASEGNYGYTF.

This clone was counted once. V usage is TRBV5-1 and J usage is TRBJ2-1; 10 nucleotides align to TRBD1. Germline CDR1 SGHRS, CDR2 YFSETQ. The CDR3 totals 15 residues. V shed 2 bases, J shed 7 bases, and the junction held 6 bases outside the gene matches. The CDR3 DNA reads as TGCGCCAGCAGCTTAGACCGGGACAGGGGAAATGAGCAGTTCTTC. Translated, it gives CASSLDRDRGNEQFF.

This clone has just one count. This chain links TRBV7-2 with TRBJ1-1, with D possibly being TRBD1 (6 bases). Looked up from germline, CDR1 is SGHTA and CDR2 is FQGNSA. Trimming took 5 bases from V and 6 from J, leaving 13 bases between them. There are 13 residues in the CDR3. The CDR3 protein is CASSNRDTPEAFF. DNA for the CDR3: TGTGCCAGCAGCAACCGGGACACCCCTGAAGCTTTCTTT.